A selection of T cell receptor beta chains follows, all from one sample in a study of monozygotic twins with inflammatory bowel disease. TCRdb re-called the 5' RACE reads; every CDR3 protein appears as one record, without DNA. The table lists over 110,000 distinct CDR3 sequences. Material for sequencing was blood. The receptors derive from a human donor with ulcerative colitis or Crohn's disease, or a healthy co-twin of an affected twin (not recorded which). CDR3s include the opening cysteine and the closing phenylalanine or tryptophan.

TRBV27	TRBJ1-4	CASSPGTAEKLFF
TRBV5-1	TRBJ2-3	CASTSRGSLPDTQYF
TRBV5-1	TRBJ1-1	CASREQGPTEAFF
TRBV7-3	TRBJ2-5	CASSKGTQRGETQYF
TRBV14	TRBJ2-5	CASSQNQGGETQYF
TRBV30	TRBJ1-6	CAWSVSPNRVGYNSPLHF
TRBV6-2/TRBV6-3	TRBJ1-5	CASTSRRDSNQPQHF
TRBV12-3/TRBV12-4	TRBJ2-3	CASRHAWGTDTQYF
TRBV7-9	TRBJ2-5	CATKADIPTETQYF
TRBV5-5	TRBJ1-1	CASSPPGTVVSWAFF
TRBV20-1	TRBJ1-1	CSAVGEAREAFF
TRBV4-3	TRBJ1-1	CASSQPGSTDHWDTEAFF
TRBV4-2	TRBJ1-5	CASSQVRGLAEHQPQHF
TRBV20-1	TRBJ1-1	CRSWEGTNTEAFF
TRBV18	TRBJ2-7	CASSPSGQPTTYEQYF
TRBV5-1	TRBJ2-5	CASSPGTVSQETQYF
TRBV6-4	TRBJ2-2	CASSGTGGDTGELFF
TRBV7-2	TRBJ2-4	CASSLPERDTTKNIQYF
TRBV20-1	TRBJ1-5	CSATDLVKGNQPQHF
TRBV18	TRBJ1-1	CASSGSITEAFF
TRBV11-3	TRBJ2-1	CASSLAGTSAYNEQFF
TRBV19	TRBJ2-1	CASTAVGLAVGSSYNEQFF
TRBV4-1	TRBJ1-3	CASSRGQGAFGNTIYF
TRBV20-1	TRBJ1-4	CSASGDRRGNEKLFF
TRBV20-1	TRBJ2-1	CSARDLLLRAGDNEQFF
TRBV19	TRBJ2-5	CASSRTGRAAQYF
TRBV7-2	TRBJ1-1	CASSFGGATEAFF
TRBV9	TRBJ2-3	CASSVAVRMAGSADTQYF
TRBV5-1	TRBJ1-1	CASSPIEGRRTEAFF
TRBV18	TRBJ2-1	CASSPGLRYNEQFF
TRBV28	TRBJ2-5	CAISVSGEQETQYF
TRBV5-5	TRBJ2-3	CASSLGPTTDTQYF
TRBV4-2	TRBJ2-1	CASSQTGTSGGYYNEQFF
TRBV4-1	TRBJ2-7	CASSRELGTGSDEQYF
TRBV7-2	TRBJ2-4	CASSRDRAGKNIQYF
TRBV18	TRBJ1-4	CASSRSTGLNEKLFF
TRBV7-9	TRBJ2-7	CASRLLTGHEQYF
TRBV7-2	TRBJ2-7	CASSLWGTAPEQYF
TRBV29-1	TRBJ1-5	CSALDGPRNQPQHF
TRBV6-5	TRBJ2-1	CASSYSYIDEQFF
TRBV5-6	TRBJ2-7	CASSRGLADYEQYF
TRBV7-2	TRBJ2-3	CASSWSGGVLDTQYF
TRBV29-1	TRBJ2-3	CSVGRRQSTDTQYF
TRBV6-1	TRBJ1-1	CASSRRQGRNTEAFF
TRBV29-1	TRBJ2-5	CSAKGWDARETQYF
TRBV27	TRBJ1-2	CASSLSSRGYGYTF